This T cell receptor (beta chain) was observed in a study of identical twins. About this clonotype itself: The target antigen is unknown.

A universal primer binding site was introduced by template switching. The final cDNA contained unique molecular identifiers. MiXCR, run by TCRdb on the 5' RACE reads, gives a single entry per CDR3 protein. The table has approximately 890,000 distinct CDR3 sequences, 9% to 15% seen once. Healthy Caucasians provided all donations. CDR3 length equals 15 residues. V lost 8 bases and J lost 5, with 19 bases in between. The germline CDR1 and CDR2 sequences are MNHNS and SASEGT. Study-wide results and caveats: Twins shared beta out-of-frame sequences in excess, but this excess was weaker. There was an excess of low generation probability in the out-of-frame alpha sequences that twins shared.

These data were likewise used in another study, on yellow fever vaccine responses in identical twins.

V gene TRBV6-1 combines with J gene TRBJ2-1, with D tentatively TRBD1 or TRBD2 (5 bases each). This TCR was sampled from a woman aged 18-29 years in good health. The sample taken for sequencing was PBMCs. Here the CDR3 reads CASRLEGSPHNEQFF. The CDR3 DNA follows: TGTGCCAGCCGGCTTGAGGGGAGTCCCCACAATGAGCAGTTCTTC.